These T cell receptor beta chains were read from a single sample in a study of neurological immune-mediated disorders. TCRdb processed the 5' RACE reads anew with MiXCR; each CDR3 protein has one entry. This sample yields about 66,000 distinct CDR3 sequences, of which roughly 4.5% are seen a single time; approximately 7% belongs to the top ten. Material for sequencing was PBMCs. The receptors shown here come from a man aged 25-45 years with multiple sclerosis. Both conserved end residues are part of each CDR3.

J | V | CDR3
TRBJ1-6 | TRBV7-3 | CASSALQGNSPLNF
TRBJ1-5 | TRBV7-9 | CASSLDGRGQPQHF
TRBJ2-5 | TRBV5-6 | CASSLGIRETQYF
TRBJ1-6 | TRBV15 | CATRGFGNSPLHF
TRBJ1-3 | TRBV5-6 | CASSLGSTGNTIYF
TRBJ1-4 | TRBV4-1 | CASSQRQGGNEKLFF
TRBJ1-2 | TRBV4-2 | CASSQDRLEGYTF
TRBJ1-6 | TRBV20-1 | CSAGTGVASPLHF
TRBJ2-7 | TRBV5-1 | CASSLGPPTLLEQYF
TRBJ2-1 | TRBV30 | CAWSRQFNEQFF
TRBJ1-1 | TRBV7-9 | CASSPIGQGDKEAFF
TRBJ1-1 | TRBV3-1 | CASSQPGGTEAFF
TRBJ1-1 | TRBV6-1 | CASSPSGQSGDTEAFF
TRBJ1-6 | TRBV7-8 | CASSLATVAHSPLHF
TRBJ1-6 | TRBV7-2 | CASSLARSDSPLNF
TRBJ2-7 | TRBV7-2 | CASSADGSITYEQYF
TRBJ1-5 | TRBV20-1 | CSAGGFPDQPQNF
TRBJ2-1 | TRBV6-2/TRBV6-3 | CVSSYLRQGYYNEQFF
TRBJ2-2 | TRBV9 | CASSAPANTGELFF
TRBJ1-1 | TRBV6-1 | CASSRDGGPGVTFF
TRBJ1-2 | TRBV15 | CATNQEGFAYGYTF
TRBJ2-1 | TRBV12-5 | CASGGTSGPKGSYNEQFF
TRBJ2-2 | TRBV6-6 | CASSSAGDITGELFF
TRBJ1-1 | TRBV5-1 | CASSLEQGNTEAFF
TRBJ1-2 | TRBV7-2 | CASPRTGEDGYTF
TRBJ1-5 | TRBV15 | CATSREGPNSNQPQHF
TRBJ2-3 | TRBV29-1 | CSVEPGTGGSDTQYF
TRBJ1-1 | TRBV20-1 | CSAQGAGSEAFF
TRBJ1-2 | TRBV12-3/TRBV12-4 | CASSSVRDGYTF
TRBJ1-1 | TRBV7-9 | CASSRRSKAEAFF
TRBJ2-1 | TRBV20-1 | CSAASGGRDYNEQFF
TRBJ2-7 | TRBV5-6 | CASSLVGGVSYEQYF
TRBJ2-1 | TRBV9 | CASTKLAEVYNEQFF
TRBJ1-5 | TRBV27 | CASSLYRNQPQHF
TRBJ2-5 | TRBV6-1 | CASRGNQETQYF
TRBJ1-6 | TRBV5-1 | CARRGGCNSPLNF
TRBJ2-3 | TRBV20-1 | CSAILTGKSTDTQYF
TRBJ1-5 | TRBV4-1 | CASSQGGAGSQPQNF
TRBJ2-5 | TRBV2 | CASRDRLAGEETQYF
TRBJ1-4 | TRBV5-1 | CASSLLYNEKLFF
TRBJ2-1 | TRBV5-1 | CASSLPGLAGYNEQFF